These 25 T cell receptor beta chains were all obtained from the same sample, sequenced in a study of Ad26.COV2.S vaccination and SARS-CoV-2 variants (dated by TCRdb to the early 2020s). The intended sense of this specimen's treatment or condition label: roughly 20 received Ad26.COV2.S at low or high dose, single or two shots; 5 received placebo; per-sample allocation not given. Repertoires of vaccine and placebo recipients were sequenced from samples collected on day 63 after the first injection. Receptor libraries were prepared by the immunoSEQ multiplex PCR assay. The immuneACCESS repertoire file appears here via TCRdb, limited to in-frame rearrangements. These files lack a portion of the clones; in checked studies, under half of the deficit traces to unresolved V genes, and the cause of the others is not known. The sample table lists some 500,000 clones, 89% of them with a count of one. Approximately 2.5% of the sample belongs to the ten largest clones.

Material: peripheral blood, obtained in a trial of Ad26.COV2.S vaccine versus placebo. All receptors come from a person aged 18-60 years who received the Ad26.COV2.S COVID-19 vaccine or a placebo.

The rearrangement links TRBV12-3 or TRBV12-4 to TRBJ1-1, with a tentative D call TRBD1 (5 bases). The CDR3 loop spans 13 amino acids. Trimming removed 2 bases at V and 4 bases at J, with 8 bases between. The DNA for the CDR3 is TGTGCCAGCAGTTTACGGGGGATCACTGAAGCTTTCTTT. Protein product: CASSLRGITEAFF.

The rearrangement links TRBV3-1 (or the pseudogene TRBV3-2) to TRBJ2-5; D might be TRBD1 (6 bases). Germline CDR1 is LGHDT and CDR2 is YNNKEL (reference sequence). The CDR3 is 16 amino acids. The V gene lost 4 bases and the J gene lost 2 bases, with 17 bases spanning the gap. CDR3: CASSPKKQGPQETQYF. In nucleotides, the CDR3 is TGTGCCAGCAGCCCAAAGAAACAGGGCCCTCAAGAGACCCAGTACTTC.

The chain couples TRBV3-1 (or the pseudogene TRBV3-2) to TRBJ2-5, with D possibly matching TRBD2 (5 bases). CDR1 is LGHDT, CDR2 YNNKEL, per germline (reference sequence). The CDR3 totals 16 residues. V was clipped by 4 bases and J by 3 bases, with 18 bases between them. CDR3 nucleotide sequence: TGTGCCAGCAGCCTTTATCGCGGACTGGGCGAAGAGACCCAGTACTTC. Protein product: CASSLYRGLGEETQYF.

This chain joins TRBV5-1 and TRBJ2-2; no definite D call. This CDR3 contains 13 residues. The germline V gene encodes CDR1 SGHRS and CDR2 YFSETQ. Trimming cost V 0 bases and J 7 bases, with 7 bases left between them. CDR3 loop: CASSLELFGELFF. The CDR3 DNA sequence: TGCGCCAGCAGCTTGGAACTCTTCGGGGAGCTGTTTTTT.

The chain combines TRBV4-1 with TRBJ2-5; D is unclear. V was shortened by 4 bases and J by 2 bases, with 14 bases between the two germline ends. This CDR3 spans 15 amino acids. Germline CDR1 reads MGHRA; CDR2 reads YSYEKL. The chain's CDR3 is CASSLIGLVQETQYF. The CDR3 DNA sequence: TGCGCCAGCAGCCTCATAGGGCTGGTACAAGAGACCCAGTACTTC.

V and J are TRBV9 and TRBJ1-1; the D gene is possibly TRBD1 (5 bases). The germline V and J ends were trimmed by 0 bases and 4 bases, with 13 bases remaining between them. This CDR3 region has 15 residues. Germline V gene data show CDR1 as SGDLS and CDR2 as YYNGEE. The CDR3, as DNA: TGTGCCAGCAGCGTAGGGCGGGAGAGGGGCACTGAAGCTTTCTTT. Protein: CASSVGRERGTEAFF.

The genes are TRBV28 and TRBJ2-6, with unresolved D. Germline CDR1 is MDHEN and CDR2 is SYDVKM. V gave up 3 bases and J gave up 4 bases, with 13 bases separating them. There are 16 residues in the CDR3. The CDR3 here is CASSFYTAFGANVLTF. CDR3 DNA sequence: TGTGCCAGCAGTTTTTATACGGCTTTCGGGGCCAACGTCCTGACTTTC. Full variable domain (missing parts from reference TRBV28 and TRBJ2-6): DVKVTQSSRYLVKRTGEKVFLECVQDMDHENMFWYRQDPGLGLRLIYFSYDVKMKEKGDIPEGYSVSREKKERFSLILESASTNQTSMYLCASSFYTAFGANVLTFGAGSRLTVL.

The gene calls are TRBV6-2 or TRBV6-3 and TRBJ2-3; a possible D gene is TRBD1 (6 bases). Germline values: CDR1 MNHEY, CDR2 SVGEGT. V was cut by 4 bases and J by 1 base, with 15 bases left in between. The CDR3 is made up of 16 amino acids. The CDR3 sequence: CASSSVPWGRTDTQYF. DNA for the CDR3: TGTGCCAGCAGTTCCGTTCCGTGGGGGCGCACAGATACGCAGTATTTT.

This sequence joins TRBV15 and TRBJ2-1, with 9 bases that match TRBD1. Trimming removed 8 bases from V and 4 bases from J; junction bases left unmatched: 3. The germline gives CDR1 LNHNV, CDR2 YYDKDF (reference sequence). This CDR3 contains 13 residues. CDR3 nucleotides: TGTGCCACCCGGACAGGGGATTACAATGAGCAGTTCTTC. This sequence encodes CATRTGDYNEQFF.

This chain uses TRBV9 with TRBJ2-7, with a weak D call TRBD1 (5 bases). Germline assignment: CDR1 SGDLS and CDR2 YYNGEE. This CDR3 has 15 amino acids. V gave up 4 bases and J gave up 4 bases, with 18 bases separating them. The CDR3 DNA reads as TGTGCCAGCAGCCCACGGACATGGCCAGGGTACGAGCAGTACTTC. It codes for CASSPRTWPGYEQYF.

This clone was observed a single time. This chain links TRBV5-4 with TRBJ2-7; either TRBD1 or TRBD2 may fit D (5 bases each). Germline assignment: CDR1 SGHNT and CDR2 YYREEE (reference sequence). V dropped 5 bases and J dropped 2 bases, with 11 bases sitting between them. This CDR3 spans 13 amino acids. DNA for the CDR3: TGTGCCAGCAGTCGGGGACCGACCTACGAGCAGTACGTC. This translates into CASSRGPTYEQYV.

The genes are TRBV30 and TRBJ2-5; D gene ambiguous. V was cut by 2 bases and J by 7 bases, with 5 bases left in between. Germline CDR1 reads GTSNPN; CDR2 reads SVGIG (reference sequence). The CDR3 extends over 10 amino acids. The CDR3 DNA is TGTGCCTGGAGTAAAGGGACCCAGTACTTC. Amino acids: CAWSKGTQYF.

The chain uses TRBV5-5 and TRBJ1-5; the D is unclear. This CDR3 contains 16 residues. Trimming took 2 bases from V and 2 from J, leaving 14 bases between them. Per the germline V gene, CDR1 is SGHKS and CDR2 is YYEKEE (reference sequence). CDR3 nucleotide sequence: TGTGCCAGCAGCTTCTCTTGGAGGGTTGGCAATCAGCCCCAGCATTTT. It translates to CASSFSWRVGNQPQHF.

This chain uses TRBV7-8 with TRBJ2-7; no reliable D call. The germline gives CDR1 SGHVS, CDR2 FQNEAQ. This CDR3 contains 14 residues. The V end was cut by 0 bases, the J end by 2 bases, with 8 bases between. The CDR3 bases are TGTGCCAGCAGCTTAGCCTGGGAAGCCTACGAGCAGTACGTC. Its translation: CASSLAWEAYEQYV.

V is TRBV7-9 and J is TRBJ2-7; D not resolved. The germline V gene has CDR1 SEHNR and CDR2 FQNEAQ (reference sequence). This CDR3 has 13 amino acids. The V and J ends lost 5 bases and 2 bases respectively, with 10 bases between them. The CDR3 DNA follows: TGTGCCAGCAGCCCAAACATACCCTACGAGCAGTACTTC. Translating gives CASSPNIPYEQYF. The whole variable domain, remainder taken from reference TRBV7-9 and TRBJ2-7, is DTGVSQNPRHKITKRGQNVTFRCDPISEHNRLYWYRQTLGQGPEFLTYFQNEAQLEKSRLLSDRFSAERPKGSFSTLEIQRTEQGDSAMYLCASSPNIPYEQYFGPGTRLTVT.

The chain has TRBV7-9 and TRBJ2-3; D uncertain. Germline CDR1 reads SEHNR; CDR2 reads FQNEAQ (reference sequence). Deletions cut 1 base from V and 6 bases from J, with 8 bases between. CDR3 length: 13 amino acids. The CDR3 loop is CASSLEFPDTQYF. CDR3 coding DNA: TGTGCCAGCAGCTTAGAGTTCCCGGATACGCAGTATTTT.

The rearrangement joins TRBV10-3 to TRBJ1-1, with D perhaps matching TRBD1 (6 bases). The V gene's germline CDR1 is ENHRY and CDR2 SYGVKD. The CDR3 covers 15 residues. V shed 9 bases and J shed 3 bases, with 20 bases lying between them. CDR3 in DNA: TGTGCCATTCGACTGAGCCGGGGGCGAGACACTGAAGCTTTCTTT. It is translated as CAIRLSRGRDTEAFF.

The V and J genes are TRBV24-1 and TRBJ1-1; no definite D call. V gave up 7 bases and J gave up 5 bases, with 13 bases separating them. The V gene's germline CDR1 is KGHDR and CDR2 SFDVKD. The CDR3 has 13 residues. The CDR3 is CATRDQWRTEAFF. The DNA for the CDR3 is TGTGCCACCAGAGATCAGTGGAGGACTGAAGCTTTCTTT.

The CDR3 bases are TGTGCCAGCAGCGTGGACAGGGGGCTTACTGAAGCTTTCTTT. Protein product: CASSVDRGLTEAFF. This chain connects TRBV11-3 to TRBJ1-1, with 11 bases fitting TRBD1. In germline, CDR1 is SGHNT, CDR2 YENEEA. Losses at the gene ends were 5 bases for V and 5 bases for J; bases not matched to a gene: 4. The CDR3 has 14 amino acids.

This chain links TRBV3-1 (or the pseudogene TRBV3-2) with TRBJ1-1; weak D call: TRBD1 (5 bases). Per the germline V gene, CDR1 is LGHDT and CDR2 is YNNKEL (reference sequence). Trimming stripped 2 bases from V and 11 bases from J, with 12 bases between. The CDR3 runs to 12 residues. In DNA, the CDR3 is TGTGCCAGCAGCCAAAGGGCAGGGAAGGCTTTCTTT. It yields the protein CASSQRAGKAFF.

V gene TRBV27 combines with J gene TRBJ1-1; D perhaps matches TRBD1 (5 bases). Germline lookup yields CDR1 MNHEY and CDR2 SMNVEV (reference sequence). CDR3 length: 14 amino acids. Trimming took 3 bases from V and 5 from J, leaving 13 bases between them. The DNA for the CDR3 is TGTGCCAGCAGTTTCGTGGGGGAGAGGACTGAAGCTTTCTTT. Its protein is CASSFVGERTEAFF.

This chain uses TRBV30 with TRBJ1-4; D not certain. V lost 5 bases, J lost 5 bases, and 21 bases lay in between. In germline, CDR1 is GTSNPN, CDR2 SVGIG (reference sequence). The CDR3 sequence is 16 residues long. CDR3 bases: TGTGCCTGGCGAAGAGGCGGGTTTCTCGAGAATGAAAAACTGTTTTTT. Translating it yields CAWRRGGFLENEKLFF. The full variable domain, with the rest looked up from reference TRBV30 and TRBJ1-4, is SQTIHQWPATLVQPVGSPLSLECTVEGTSNPNLYWYRQAAGRGLQLLFYSVGIGQISSEVPQNLSASRPQDRQFILSSKKLLLSDSGFYLCAWRRGGFLENEKLFFGSGTQLSVL.

The chain couples TRBV4-3 to TRBJ1-1, with D possibly matching TRBD1 (5 bases). CDR1 and CDR2 from the germline V gene are LGHNA and YSLEER. The CDR3 sequence is 15 residues long. Trimming took off 0 bases at V and 8 bases at J, with 16 bases between the two ends. The CDR3 DNA follows: TGCGCCAGCAGCCAAGATGCAGGGTGGATTGGAGAAGCTTTCTTT. This codes for CASSQDAGWIGEAFF.

The rearrangement joins TRBV19 to TRBJ2-2; D is undetermined. Germline CDR1 is LNHDA and CDR2 is SQIVND (reference sequence). This CDR3 contains 15 residues. V was shortened by 0 bases and J by 4 bases, with 9 bases between the two germline ends. The CDR3 region has the DNA TGTGCCAGTAGTATAGATCTGGGGTTCACCGGGGAGCTGTTTTTT. As protein: CASSIDLGFTGELFF.

The V call is TRBV9, the J call TRBJ1-4, with 9 bases aligning to TRBD1. Germline loops: CDR1 SGDLS, CDR2 YYNGEE. The CDR3 runs to 15 residues. V shed 3 bases, J shed 10 bases, and the junction held 10 bases outside the gene matches. In DNA, the CDR3 is TGTGCCAGCAGCGCGACCGGGACAGGGCACGTAAAACTGTTTTTT. Residues: CASSATGTGHVKLFF. Variable domain in full (rest from reference TRBV9 and TRBJ1-4): DSGVTQTPKHLITATGQRVTLRCSPRSGDLSVYWYQQSLDQGLQFLIQYYNGEERAKGNILERFSAQQFPDLHSELNLSSLELGDSALYFCASSATGTGHVKLFFGSGTQLSVL.